This passage covers 8 T cell receptor beta chains from one sample sequenced in a study of preoperative IRX-2 immunotherapy in early breast cancer. Libraries were prepared by immunoSEQ multiplex PCR; TCRdb keeps only in-frame clonotypes and omits some of them. The sample records 34,000 or so clones, over 90% being singletons. Indicated treatment: preoperative locoregional IRX-2 cytokine immunotherapy. This specimen was acquired from a patient treated with IRX-2 immunotherapy. The source is a human donor with breast cancer.

The CDR3 DNA is TGTGCCAGTAGTATATGGGGCGGGGAAGGTTCCTACGAGCAGTACTTC. This encodes CASSIWGGEGSYEQYF. The rearrangement links TRBV19 to TRBJ2-7, with a possible D match to TRBD2 (6 bases). The V end lost 2 bases, the J end lost 1 base, and 15 bases lay between the germline ends. CDR3 length: 16 amino acids. CDR1 is LNHDA, CDR2 SQIVND, per germline (reference sequence).

The rearrangement uses TRBV7-9 and TRBJ2-2; D could derive from TRBD1 or TRBD2 (5 bases each). Germline CDR1 reads SEHNR; CDR2 reads FQNEAQ (reference sequence). The CDR3 runs to 16 residues. V gave up 3 bases and J gave up 2 bases, with 13 bases separating them. The CDR3 DNA is TGTGCCAGCAGCTTGTCCGGGACCTTAAACACCGGGGAGCTGTTTTTT. Translating it yields CASSLSGTLNTGELFF.

The CDR3 sequence: CASSFRTVEMAEAFF. In DNA form, the CDR3 reads TGTGCCAGCAGTTTTCGGACAGTCGAAATGGCTGAAGCTTTCTTT. The V call is TRBV6-1, the J call TRBJ1-1; tentative D call: TRBD1 (6 bases). Trimming shortened V by 5 bases and J by 6 bases, and 19 bases separated the two germline ends. CDR1 and CDR2 from the germline V gene are MNHNS and SASEGT. The CDR3 length is 15 residues.

The chain joins TRBV25-1 to TRBJ2-1, with TRBD2 matching 8 bases. Trimming cost V 10 bases and J 9 bases; bases outside gene matches: 23. This CDR3 has 17 residues. Germline V gives CDR1 MGHDK, CDR2 SYGVNS. The CDR3: CAIGVGFAETSVSEQFF. DNA for the CDR3: TGTGCCATCGGGGTGGGATTTGCTGAGACTAGCGTTAGTGAGCAGTTCTTC.

A note on this clone: One end of the junction varies from germline; a read error may be responsible. The V and J genes are TRBV18 and TRBJ2-7; weak D call: TRBD2 (5 bases). This CDR3 spans 19 amino acids. Germline loops: CDR1 KGHSH, CDR2 LQKENI. DNA for the CDR3: TGTGCCAGCTCTCCACTGGGAAGCGGCTCTCTGTCCATGTGGTACGAGCAGTACTTC. Protein product: CASSPLGSGSLSMWYEQYF.

The V call is TRBV7-2, the J call TRBJ1-4; TRBD1 is a possible D gene (6 bases). CDR1 is SGHTA and CDR2 is FQGNSA in the germline V gene. This CDR3 has 15 amino acids. V lost 1 base and J 7 bases, leaving 13 bases between the germline ends. This CDR3 reads CASSLVPRGGEKLFF. The CDR3 nucleotides are TGTGCCAGCAGCTTAGTCCCCAGGGGAGGTGAAAAACTGTTTTTT.

J is TRBJ2-1 and V is TRBV7-2; D perhaps matches TRBD1 (5 bases). V was trimmed by 7 bases and J by 5 bases, leaving 15 bases between them. This CDR3 has 14 amino acids. Per the germline V gene, CDR1 is SGHTA and CDR2 is FQGNSA. This chain's CDR3 is CASKKAGIHNEQFF. CDR3 in DNA: TGTGCCAGCAAGAAAGCAGGGATTCACAATGAGCAGTTCTTC.

V is TRBV7-9 and J is TRBJ2-5; TRBD2 matches 12 bases. CDR3 length: 17 residues. CDR1 SEHNR and CDR2 FQNEAQ come from the germline V gene (reference sequence). V lost 0 bases to trimming and J lost 3 bases; unmatched junction nucleotides: 5. The CDR3 DNA reads as TGTGCCAGCAGCTTAGCTCGGACTAGCGGGGCTAAAGAGACCCAGTACTTC. It encodes CASSLARTSGAKETQYF.